The 7 T cell receptor beta chains presented below share a single source sample, sequenced in a study of cytomegalovirus exposure and HLA in healthy donors. The PCR used 60 Vbeta and 13 Jbeta primers. TCRdb's table, derived via immunoSEQ multiplex PCR, lists solely in-frame clones and lacks some. The table has tens of thousands of clones, just under 80% seen once. The specimen sequenced was PBMCs. The receptors derive from a man in his forties in good health and CMV-seronegative.

CDR3: CASSISLAGGHGEQFF. The DNA of the CDR3 is TGTGCCAGTAGTATCTCACTAGCGGGGGGGCATGGTGAGCAGTTCTTC. The chain joins TRBV19 to TRBJ2-1; the match to TRBD2 covers 13 bases. This CDR3 comprises 16 residues. V was pared by 3 bases and J by 9 bases, with 8 bases of the junction left unmatched. In germline, CDR1 is LNHDA, CDR2 SQIVND (reference sequence).

This clone turned up a few times. The chain couples TRBV4-1 to TRBJ1-1, with D perhaps matching TRBD1 (6 bases). The germline V gene has CDR1 MGHRA and CDR2 YSYEKL. This CDR3 is built from 16 residues. V dropped 1 base and J dropped 1 base, with 13 bases sitting between them. The CDR3 region is CASSQARGAGNTEAFF. For the CDR3, the DNA is TGCGCCAGCAGCCAAGCCCGGGGGGCCGGGAACACTGAAGCTTTCTTT.

The V call is TRBV5-1, the J call TRBJ2-1, with 9 positions matching TRBD1. The J segment lost 5 bases and the V segment lost 7 bases, leaving 7 bases of the junction unmatched. The CDR3 runs to 14 residues. CDR1 SGHRS and CDR2 YFSETQ come from the germline V gene. The chain's CDR3 is CASGGQGLNNEQFF. CDR3 DNA: TGCGCCAGCGGGGGACAGGGATTAAACAATGAGCAGTTCTTC.

The V call is TRBV5-4, the J call TRBJ2-3; no clear D gene. The CDR3 runs to 14 residues. The germline V gene has CDR1 SGHNT and CDR2 YYREEE (reference sequence). Trimming took 5 bases from V and 1 from J, leaving 11 bases between them. CDR3 sequence: CASSNSARTDTQYF. The CDR3 bases are TGTGCCAGCAGTAACTCCGCGCGCACAGATACGCAGTATTTT.

The chain couples TRBV15 to TRBJ1-5, with a weak D call TRBD1 (6 bases). CDR1 is LNHNV, CDR2 YYDKDF, per germline (reference sequence). The CDR3 length is 18 residues. Trimming took 1 base from V and 4 from J, leaving 20 bases between them. The CDR3 loop is CATSRAPTGAYGNQPQHF. Written as DNA, the CDR3 is TGTGCCACCAGCAGAGCCCCGACAGGAGCCTATGGTAATCAGCCCCAGCATTTT. The variable domain in full, completed from reference TRBV15 and TRBJ1-5, reads DAMVIQNPRYQVTQFGKPVTLSCSQTLNHNVMYWYQQKSSQAPKLLFHYYDKDFNNEADTPDNFQSRRPNTSFCFLDIRSPGLGDTAMYLCATSRAPTGAYGNQPQHFGDGTRLSIL.

The chain links TRBV6-1 to TRBJ2-7, with TRBD1 identical over 10 bases. The CDR3 length is 15 residues. J was trimmed by 1 base and V by 2 bases; bases with no gene match: 2. Germline V gives CDR1 MNHNS, CDR2 SASEGT. Written as DNA, the CDR3 is TGTGCCAGCAGTGAACCGGGACAGGGGTCCTACGAGCAGTACTTC. Translating it yields CASSEPGQGSYEQYF.

CDR3 in amino acids: CASSPGGNTEAFF. Here the CDR3 DNA reads TGTGCCAGCTCACCCGGAGGGAACACTGAAGCTTTCTTT. V and J are TRBV18 and TRBJ1-1; D unresolved. The germline CDR1 and CDR2 sequences are KGHSH and LQKENI. Trimming stripped 3 bases from V and 1 base from J, with 6 bases between. The CDR3 sequence is 13 residues long.